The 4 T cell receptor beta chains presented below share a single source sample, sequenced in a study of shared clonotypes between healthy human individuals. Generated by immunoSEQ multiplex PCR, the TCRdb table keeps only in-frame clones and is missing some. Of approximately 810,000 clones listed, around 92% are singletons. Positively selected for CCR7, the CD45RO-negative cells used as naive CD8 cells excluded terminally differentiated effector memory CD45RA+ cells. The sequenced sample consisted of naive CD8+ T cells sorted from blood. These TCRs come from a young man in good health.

CDR3 in DNA: TGTGCCAGCAGTTCACAAGACCACTCTGTGACCTACTCTGGAAACACCATATATTTT. This encodes CASSSQDHSVTYSGNTIYF. The chain is built from TRBV2 and TRBJ1-3; D not certain. CDR3 length: 19 residues. Germline values: CDR1 SNHLY, CDR2 FYNNEI. Trimming left V 5 bases short and J 0 bases short, with 23 bases between.

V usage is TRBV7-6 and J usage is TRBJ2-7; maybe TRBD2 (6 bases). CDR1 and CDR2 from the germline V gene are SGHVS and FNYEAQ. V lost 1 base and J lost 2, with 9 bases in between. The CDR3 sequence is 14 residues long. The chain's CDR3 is CASSLGGNPYEQYF. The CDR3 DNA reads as TGTGCCAGCAGCTTAGGCGGGAACCCCTACGAGCAGTACTTC. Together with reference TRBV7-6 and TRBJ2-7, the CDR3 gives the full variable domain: GAGVSQSPRYKVTKRGQDVALRCDPISGHVSLYWYRQALGQGPEFLTYFNYEAQQDKSGLPNDRFSAERPEGSISTLTIQRTEQRDSAMYRCASSLGGNPYEQYFGPGTRLTVT.

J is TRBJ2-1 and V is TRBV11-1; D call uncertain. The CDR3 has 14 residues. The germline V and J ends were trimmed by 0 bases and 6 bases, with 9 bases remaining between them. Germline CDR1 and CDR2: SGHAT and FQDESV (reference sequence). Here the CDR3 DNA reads TGTGCCAGCAGCTTAGCAGGGAACCGCAATGAGCAGTTCTTC. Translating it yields CASSLAGNRNEQFF.

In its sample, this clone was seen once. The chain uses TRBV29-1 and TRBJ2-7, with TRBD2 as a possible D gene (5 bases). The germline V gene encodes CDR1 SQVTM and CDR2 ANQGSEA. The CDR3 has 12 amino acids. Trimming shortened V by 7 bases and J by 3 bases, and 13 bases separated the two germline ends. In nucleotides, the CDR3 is TGCAGCGCCCTCGGGGATCGCTACGAGCAGTACTTC. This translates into CSALGDRYEQYF.